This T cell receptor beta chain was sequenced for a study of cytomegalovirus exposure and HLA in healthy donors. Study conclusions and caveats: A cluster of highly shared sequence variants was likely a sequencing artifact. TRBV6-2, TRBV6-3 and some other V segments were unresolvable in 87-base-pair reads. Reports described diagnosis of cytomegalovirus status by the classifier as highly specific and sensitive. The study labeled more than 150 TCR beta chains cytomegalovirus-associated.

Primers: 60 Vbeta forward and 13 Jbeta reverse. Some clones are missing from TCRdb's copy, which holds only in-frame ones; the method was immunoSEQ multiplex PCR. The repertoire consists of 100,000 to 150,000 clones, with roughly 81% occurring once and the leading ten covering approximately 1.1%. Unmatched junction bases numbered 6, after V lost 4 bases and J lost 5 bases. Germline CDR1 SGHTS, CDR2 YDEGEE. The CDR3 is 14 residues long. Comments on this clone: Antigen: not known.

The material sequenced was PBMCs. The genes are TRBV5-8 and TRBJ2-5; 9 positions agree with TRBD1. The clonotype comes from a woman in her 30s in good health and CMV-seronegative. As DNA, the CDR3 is TGTGCCAGCAGCAAACGGGACAGGGCGGAGACCCAGTACTTC. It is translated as CASSKRDRAETQYF.